The 8 T cell receptor beta chains below were found in one sample sequenced in a study of shared clonotypes between healthy human individuals. Data came from immunoSEQ multiplex PCR; TCRdb stores just in-frame clones and leaves some out. Of fewer than 200,000 clones listed, 85% to 95% were seen once; the top ten hold 0.065% to 0.07%. The source material was naive CD4+ T cells sorted from blood. The subset here: CD45RA+ positively selected. All receptors come from a woman aged 25 to 39 in good health.

The chain is built from TRBV27 and TRBJ2-3, with a possible D match to TRBD2 (5 bases). V was clipped by 2 bases and J by 3 bases, with 9 bases between them. The CDR3 has 14 residues. CDR1 and CDR2 (germline): MNHEY, SMNVEV (reference sequence). CDR3 residues: CASSLGRGTDTQYF. CDR3 DNA: TGTGCCAGCAGTTTAGGTCGGGGTACAGATACGCAGTATTTT.

V gene TRBV2 combines with J gene TRBJ2-7; 8 bases match TRBD2. CDR1 is SNHLY and CDR2 is FYNNEI in the germline V gene. V was pared by 8 bases and J by 3 bases, with 6 bases of the junction left unmatched. CDR3 length equals 13 residues. CDR3 bases: TGTGCCAGCGAGGCTAGCGGGTACTACGAGCAGTACTTC. Its translation is CASEASGYYEQYF.

In this sample, this clone turned up once. V is TRBV30 and J is TRBJ1-3, with 7 nucleotides matching TRBD1. Germline-derived CDR1 and CDR2 are GTSNPN and SVGIG (reference sequence). With V trimmed by 3 bases and J by 0 bases, 5 bases remained unmatched. The length of the CDR3 is 15 residues. CDR3 residues: CAWRMRGLSGNTIYF. The CDR3 region has the DNA TGTGCCTGGAGGATGAGGGGGCTCTCTGGAAACACCATATATTTT. Looking up the rest from reference TRBV30 and TRBJ1-3 gives the full variable domain: SQTIHQWPATLVQPVGSPLSLECTVEGTSNPNLYWYRQAAGRGLQLLFYSVGIGQISSEVPQNLSASRPQDRQFILSSKKLLLSDSGFYLCAWRMRGLSGNTIYFGEGSWLTVV.

V usage is TRBV19 and J usage is TRBJ2-2; D may be TRBD2 (5 bases). With 5 bases removed from V and 1 base from J, the gap between germline ends came to 11 bases. CDR1 and CDR2 (germline): LNHDA, SQIVND (reference sequence). The CDR3 covers 15 residues. Here the CDR3 reads CASSVTEGNTGELFF. The CDR3 DNA follows: TGTGCCAGTAGTGTAACAGAGGGGAACACCGGGGAGCTGTTTTTT.

V usage is TRBV7-9 and J usage is TRBJ1-3; D gene ambiguous. The CDR3 consists of 15 residues. Trimming removed 1 base from V and 1 base from J, with 8 bases in between. The germline CDR1 and CDR2 sequences are SEHNR and FQNEAQ (reference sequence). The CDR3 DNA is TGTGCCAGCAGCTTAGACAGAACGTCTGGAAACACCATATATTTT. It translates to CASSLDRTSGNTIYF.

This clone was found once. The V call is TRBV27, the J call TRBJ2-7; D call uncertain. The germline V gene encodes CDR1 MNHEY and CDR2 SMNVEV (reference sequence). The CDR3 has 12 amino acids. Trimming left V 7 bases short and J 3 bases short, with 10 bases between. This CDR3 reads CASTGQDYEQYF. CDR3 DNA: TGTGCCAGCACCGGCCAGGACTACGAGCAGTACTTC.

The CDR3 reads CASSLRQSPTYEQYF. CDR3 bases: TGCGCCAGCAGCTTGAGGCAGTCCCCTACCTACGAGCAGTACTTC. The genes are TRBV5-1 and TRBJ2-7; no firm D call. The CDR3 consists of 15 residues. V was trimmed by 1 base and J by 2 bases, leaving 13 bases between them. Germline CDR1 and CDR2: SGHRS and YFSETQ.

The V call is TRBV19, the J call TRBJ2-7; 9 bases are a match to TRBD2. Germline-derived CDR1 and CDR2 are LNHDA and SQIVND (reference sequence). The CDR3 loop spans 17 amino acids. V shed 4 bases and J 7 bases; nucleotides not matched to a gene: 17. As DNA, the CDR3 is TGTGCCAGTAGTAAGATCCTAGCGGGGAACTACATAGGGGAGCAGTACTTC. As protein: CASSKILAGNYIGEQYF.